The source of this T cell receptor (beta chain) is a study of blood T cells in healthy people across ages. Study-wide results and caveats: There were more naive CD4+ cells and higher diversity in long-lived donors than in aged donors. No conclusive comparison of naive versus antigen-experienced cells was possible with unsorted PBMCs.

This clonotype was observed a few times. Its antigen is undetermined. A second PCR of 7 to 11 cycles used a sample-barcoded 5' primer and a J-beta primer mix. A template-switch adaptor containing 12 random nucleotides labeled each cDNA molecule. A single record per CDR3 protein comes from TCRdb applying MiXCR to the 5' RACE reads. The repertoire has fewer than 2,000,000 distinct CDR3 sequences, more than 35% of them found once; the top ten carry under 25%. The CDR3 covers 15 residues. The germline CDR1 and CDR2 sequences are SGHTA and FQGNSA. V lost 5 bases, J lost 1 base, and 6 bases stayed unmatched.

This chain connects TRBV7-2 to TRBJ1-1; 8 nucleotides line up with TRBD1. The source of this sequence is a human donor in good health. What was sequenced was blood. Here the CDR3 DNA reads TGTGCCAGCAGCCACAGGGGGGTATCGAACACTGAAGCTTTCTTT. It specifies CASSHRGVSNTEAFF.